The 11 T cell receptor beta chains presented below share a single source sample, sequenced in a study of T cells after yellow fever vaccination. TCRdb called the 5' RACE reads again in MiXCR, with one record for every CDR3 protein. Here the sample spans about 120,000 distinct CDR3 sequences, about 7.2% being singletons. This specimen consisted of CD4+ T cells sorted from PBMCs, obtained 35 to 50 days after the first yellow fever vaccination. The receptors originated from a man aged 18 to 35 who received the YFV17D yellow fever vaccine.

This clonotype was observed at least ten times. The chain employs TRBV7-2 and TRBJ2-1; D gene uncertain. The CDR3 sequence is 16 residues long. The germline V gene encodes CDR1 SGHTA and CDR2 FQGNSA. Trimming took off 5 bases at V and 6 bases at J, with 20 bases between the two ends. CDR3 residues: CASSRNGPELGNEQFF. The CDR3, as DNA: TGTGCCAGCAGCCGAAACGGACCAGAGTTAGGCAATGAGCAGTTCTTC. The full variable domain, completed using reference TRBV7-2 and TRBJ2-1, is GAGVSQSPSNKVTEKGKDVELRCDPISGHTALYWYRQSLGQGLEFLIYFQGNSAPDKSGLPSDRFSAERTGGSVSTLTIQRTQQEDSAVYLCASSRNGPELGNEQFFGPGTRLTVL.

This clonotype turned up a few times. The chain combines TRBV2 with TRBJ1-4; the D is unclear. The V end lost 10 bases, the J end lost 4 bases, and 10 bases lay between the germline ends. Looked up from germline, CDR1 is SNHLY and CDR2 is FYNNEI. The CDR3 length is 12 residues. The CDR3 DNA reads TGTGCCACGACACAATATAATGAAAAACTGTTTTTT. It yields the protein CATTQYNEKLFF.

This clonotype was counted at least ten times. The V and J genes are TRBV5-1 and TRBJ1-6, with D perhaps matching TRBD1 (5 bases). From germline, CDR1 is SGHRS and CDR2 YFSETQ. V was shortened by 4 bases and J by 6 bases, with 11 bases between the two germline ends. The CDR3 is made up of 14 amino acids. The CDR3 loop reads CASSPLGGNSPLHF. The CDR3 coding sequence is TGCGCCAGCAGCCCGTTGGGGGGTAATTCACCCCTCCACTTT.

The sample holds many counts of this clonotype. The chain carries TRBV5-6 and TRBJ2-1; TRBD2 is a possible D gene (6 bases). The V gene lost 7 bases and the J gene lost 6 bases, with 23 bases spanning the gap. The CDR3 has 16 amino acids. Germline V gene lookup returns CDR1 SGHDT and CDR2 YYEEEE. The CDR3 sequence: CASVGAGRVYLNEQFF. The CDR3 DNA follows: TGTGCCAGCGTAGGCGCGGGACGGGTATATCTCAATGAGCAGTTCTTC.

This clonotype appeared many times. V and J are TRBV18 and TRBJ1-1; D unclear. The CDR3 is 12 amino acids. Germline V gives CDR1 KGHSH, CDR2 LQKENI. V was clipped by 5 bases and J by 2 bases, with 6 bases between them. CDR3 protein: CASSTSNTEAFF. CDR3 DNA: TGTGCCAGCTCAACAAGTAACACTGAAGCTTTCTTT.

In this sample, this clonotype turned up many times. This chain joins TRBV20-1 and TRBJ2-5; 8 bases are a match to TRBD2. Germline loops: CDR1 DFQATT, CDR2 SNEGSKA (reference sequence). This CDR3 has 14 amino acids. Germline trimming cut 6 bases from V and 5 bases from J; bases unmatched to any gene: 11. This CDR3 reads CSANPGLGGETQYF. CDR3 sequence (DNA): TGCAGTGCGAACCCGGGACTAGGTGGGGAGACCCAGTACTTC.

In this sample, this clonotype turned up many times. The rearrangement links TRBV7-2 to TRBJ2-7; D unclear. Germline V gene lookup returns CDR1 SGHTA and CDR2 FQGNSA. The CDR3 contains 13 residues. V gave up 3 bases and J gave up 7 bases, with 13 bases separating them. CDR3 residues: CASSFFPNAEQYF. In DNA form, the CDR3 reads TGTGCCAGCAGCTTTTTTCCCAACGCGGAGCAGTACTTC.

This clonotype was detected ten times or more. This chain's CDR3 is CASSGRGQISGNTIYF. CDR3 in DNA: TGTGCCAGCAGCGGCAGGGGACAGATCTCTGGAAACACCATATATTTT. This chain joins TRBV11-2 and TRBJ1-3; 7 bases fit TRBD1. V lost 5 bases and J lost 0; bases outside the gene matches: 7. The CDR3 spans 16 residues. The germline V gene has CDR1 SGHAT and CDR2 FQNNGV.

V usage is TRBV6-1 and J usage is TRBJ2-3, with D perhaps TRBD2 (5 bases). Trimming took off 8 bases at V and 4 bases at J, with 13 bases between the two ends. Germline V gene lookup returns CDR1 MNHNS and CDR2 SASEGT. The CDR3 has 13 amino acids. The CDR3 region is CASQSRGADTQYF. In DNA, the CDR3 is TGTGCCAGCCAAAGTCGGGGAGCAGATACGCAGTATTTT.

This clonotype was seen repeatedly, ten times or more. The J gene is TRBJ1-3, the V gene TRBV9; the match to TRBD1 covers 10 bases. After removal of 4 bases from V and 4 bases from J, the junction contained 11 bases not matched to a gene. CDR3 length: 17 amino acids. Germline values: CDR1 SGDLS, CDR2 YYNGEE. The CDR3 protein is CASSQEPGQGLGNTIYF. Here the CDR3 DNA reads TGTGCCAGCAGCCAGGAACCGGGACAGGGGCTCGGAAACACCATATATTTT.

Ten or more counts support this clonotype. The rearrangement uses TRBV7-2 and TRBJ2-5, with 9 bases that match TRBD2. The germline V gene has CDR1 SGHTA and CDR2 FQGNSA. Germline trimming cut 4 bases from V and 2 bases from J; bases unmatched to any gene: 5. The CDR3 extends over 15 amino acids. CDR3 in amino acids: CASSSGLAQQETQYF. Here the CDR3 DNA reads TGTGCCAGCAGCTCGGGACTAGCTCAACAAGAGACCCAGTACTTC.